This T cell receptor (beta chain) comes out of a study of blood T cell repertoires in COVID-19. About the study: Both acute and convalescent COVID-19 samples were obtained from the United States, Italy and Spain.

Only in-frame clones appear in the TCRdb table, and some are missing; sequencing was by immunoSEQ multiplex PCR. The sample lists over 250,000 clones, more than 85% occurring once. This CDR3 contains 14 residues. V dropped 6 bases and J dropped 6; count of bases not matched to a gene: 11. Germline CDR1 and CDR2: MDHEN and SYDVKM. Participant ages covered roughly 18 to 89 years across about two dozen US areas. Recovered Cohort 3 donors showed two negative PCRs, clearance, or symptom resolution. The sample was PBMCs or T cells enriched from blood (not recorded which). This clonotype was obtained from a man aged 40-55 years who had recovered from COVID-19. V usage is TRBV28 and J usage is TRBJ2-7; 7 bases are shared with TRBD1. CDR3 nucleotide sequence: TGTGCCAGCAGCTGGGGACAGCCCTCTCTCGAGCAGTACTTC. Amino acid sequence: CASSWGQPSLEQYF.